The 15 T cell receptor beta chains below were found in one sample sequenced in a study of blood T cell repertoires in COVID-19. Only in-frame clones appear in the TCRdb table, and some are missing; sequencing was by immunoSEQ multiplex PCR. Among almost 250,000 clones listed, 85% to 90% were seen once. The sample was PBMCs or T cells enriched from blood (not recorded which). These receptors were collected from a woman aged 25 to 39 who had recovered from COVID-19.

The J gene is TRBJ1-1, the V gene TRBV7-9; perhaps TRBD1 as D (5 bases). CDR3 size: 16 residues. Trimming cost V 3 bases and J 0 bases, with 14 bases left between them. CDR1 and CDR2 (germline): SEHNR, FQNEAQ (reference sequence). The CDR3 region is CASSLPGGGLNTEAFF. CDR3 bases: TGTGCCAGCAGCTTGCCTGGCGGGGGGTTGAACACTGAAGCTTTCTTT. The full variable domain, in which reference TRBV7-9 and TRBJ1-1 provide the parts outside the CDR3, is DTGVSQNPRHKITKRGQNVTFRCDPISEHNRLYWYRQTLGQGPEFLTYFQNEAQLEKSRLLSDRFSAERPKGSFSTLEIQRTEQGDSAMYLCASSLPGGGLNTEAFFGQGTRLTVV.

This clone has a single count. The chain links TRBV7-9 to TRBJ2-3, with 8 bases identical to TRBD1. The V and J ends lost 6 bases and 2 bases, in that order; junction bases with no gene match: 16. From germline, CDR1 is SEHNR and CDR2 FQNEAQ (reference sequence). The CDR3 is 18 residues long. CDR3 in DNA: TGTGCCAGCAGACGAACTCGTCCACCGGGACAGGTCACAGATACGCAGTATTTT. It encodes CASRRTRPPGQVTDTQYF.

V is TRBV6-5 and J is TRBJ1-6, with D uncertain. The CDR3 covers 13 residues. Trimming cost V 2 bases and J 7 bases, with 6 bases left between them. The V gene's germline CDR1 is MNHEY and CDR2 SVGAGI. The CDR3 DNA follows: TGTGCCAGCAGTTACGCCGGGAATTCACCCCTCCACTTT. Its translation: CASSYAGNSPLHF.

The chain uses TRBV4-1 and TRBJ1-3; TRBD1 matches at 7 bases. Germline CDR1 MGHRA, CDR2 YSYEKL. This CDR3 spans 15 amino acids. V gave up 3 bases and J gave up 0 bases; unmatched junction bases: 2. The chain's CDR3 is CASSQAGGSGNTIYF. The CDR3 DNA follows: TGCGCCAGCAGCCAGGCAGGGGGCTCTGGAAACACCATATATTTT.

The chain has TRBV7-2 and TRBJ2-3; unclear D gene. Looked up from germline, CDR1 is SGHTA and CDR2 is FQGNSA. The ends were cut back, 5 bases at V and 2 bases at J, with 11 bases in the middle. The CDR3 loop spans 14 amino acids. CDR3 amino acids: CASSVRSHTDTQYF. CDR3 nucleotide sequence: TGTGCCAGCAGCGTCCGGTCCCACACAGATACGCAGTATTTT. Supplemented by reference TRBV7-2 and TRBJ2-3, the full variable domain reads GAGVSQSPSNKVTEKGKDVELRCDPISGHTALYWYRQSLGQGLEFLIYFQGNSAPDKSGLPSDRFSAERTGGSVSTLTIQRTQQEDSAVYLCASSVRSHTDTQYFGPGTRLTVL.

The rearrangement uses TRBV7-8 and TRBJ1-2, with unresolved D. Between the trimmed V and J ends, which lost 5 bases and 6 bases, there was a span of 10 bases. The CDR3 is 12 residues long. Germline loops: CDR1 SGHVS, CDR2 FQNEAQ. The CDR3 DNA reads as TGTGCCAGCAGCCCTGGCGGCCATGGCTACACCTTC. Protein: CASSPGGHGYTF.

The chain combines TRBV7-9 with TRBJ2-7, with 8 bases that match TRBD1. This CDR3 comprises 15 residues. Germline lookup yields CDR1 SEHNR and CDR2 FQNEAQ (reference sequence). The V and J ends lost 4 bases and 7 bases, in that order; junction bases with no gene match: 12. CDR3 in DNA: TGTGCCAGCAGCTCGCCCGACAGGGGATTGCGGGAGCAGTACTTC. This gives the protein CASSSPDRGLREQYF.

Here the CDR3 reads CASSVDSIYEQYF. The CDR3 nucleotides are TGCGCCAGCAGTGTAGACTCTATTTACGAGCAGTACTTC. J is TRBJ2-7 and V is TRBV5-1; D not resolved. The germline gives CDR1 SGHRS, CDR2 YFSETQ. The CDR3 has 13 residues. V was cut by 5 bases and J by 4 bases, with 13 bases left in between.

The chain combines TRBV6-2 or TRBV6-3 with TRBJ2-7; D is perhaps TRBD1 (6 bases). The CDR3 is 15 residues long. V lost 2 bases, J lost 2 bases, and 13 bases lay in between. The germline gives CDR1 MNHEY, CDR2 SVGEGT. The DNA for the CDR3 is TGTGCCAGCAGTTACCTCCAGGGGAGTACCTACGAGCAGTACTTC. As protein: CASSYLQGSTYEQYF.

This chain links TRBV19 with TRBJ1-1; D may be TRBD1 (6 bases). Germline V gene lookup returns CDR1 LNHDA and CDR2 SQIVND (reference sequence). Deletions cut 3 bases from V and 1 base from J, with 12 bases between. The CDR3 has 15 residues. The CDR3 DNA is TGTGCCAGTAGTATCACGGGGGGCAGGAACACTGAAGCTTTCTTT. As protein: CASSITGGRNTEAFF.

CDR3 amino acids: CASSQGAYPYEQYF. The CDR3 DNA follows: TGTGCCAGCAGCCAAGGGGCCTATCCCTACGAGCAGTACTTC. The chain uses TRBV14 and TRBJ2-7; D gene uncertain. The CDR3 has 14 amino acids. In germline, CDR1 is SGHDN, CDR2 FVKESK. The ends were cut back, 1 base at V and 2 bases at J, with 9 bases in the middle.

The rearrangement uses TRBV2 and TRBJ1-5; D call uncertain. The CDR3 is 13 residues long. Trimming stripped 7 bases from V and 10 bases from J, with 17 bases between. Looked up from germline, CDR1 is SNHLY and CDR2 is FYNNEI. The CDR3 region is CASTEAQRGPQHF. The CDR3 bases are TGTGCCAGCACTGAGGCCCAGCGTGGACCCCAGCATTTT.

V usage is TRBV19 and J usage is TRBJ1-1; D is ambiguous. Germline V lookup: CDR1 LNHDA, CDR2 SQIVND (reference sequence). Between the trimmed V and J ends, which lost 5 bases and 3 bases, there was a span of 19 bases. The CDR3 spans 16 residues. The chain's CDR3 is CASSSWGGPMDTEAFF. In DNA form, the CDR3 reads TGTGCCAGTAGTTCTTGGGGAGGGCCTATGGACACTGAAGCTTTCTTT.

The chain has TRBV28 and TRBJ1-2; perhaps TRBD1 as D (5 bases). Trimming took off 2 bases at V and 8 bases at J, with 9 bases between the two ends. This CDR3 region has 12 residues. Germline values: CDR1 MDHEN, CDR2 SYDVKM. The CDR3: CASSLAGLGYTF. CDR3 DNA: TGTGCCAGCAGTTTAGCAGGGCTCGGCTACACCTTC.

The V and J genes are TRBV7-2 and TRBJ1-1, with 8 bases that match TRBD1. V dropped 2 bases and J dropped 4; count of bases not matched to a gene: 3. The CDR3 consists of 14 residues. Per the germline V gene, CDR1 is SGHTA and CDR2 is FQGNSA. Written as DNA, the CDR3 is TGTGCCAGCAGCTTATTCACAGGGGGCACTGAAGCTTTCTTT. Its protein is CASSLFTGGTEAFF.